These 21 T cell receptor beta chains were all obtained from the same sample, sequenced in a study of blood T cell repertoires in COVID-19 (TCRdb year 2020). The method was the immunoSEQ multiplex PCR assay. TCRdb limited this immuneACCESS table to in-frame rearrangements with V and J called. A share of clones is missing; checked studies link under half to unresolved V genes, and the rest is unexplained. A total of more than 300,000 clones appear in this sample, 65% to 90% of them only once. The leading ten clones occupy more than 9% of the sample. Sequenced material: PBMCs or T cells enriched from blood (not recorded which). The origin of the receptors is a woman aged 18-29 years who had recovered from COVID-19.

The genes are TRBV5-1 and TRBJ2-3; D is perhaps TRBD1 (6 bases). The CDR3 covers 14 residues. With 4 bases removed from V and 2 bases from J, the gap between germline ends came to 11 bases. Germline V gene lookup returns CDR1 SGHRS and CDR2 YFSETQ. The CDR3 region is CASSPRTATDTQYF. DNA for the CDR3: TGCGCCAGCAGCCCGCGGACAGCCACAGATACGCAGTATTTT.

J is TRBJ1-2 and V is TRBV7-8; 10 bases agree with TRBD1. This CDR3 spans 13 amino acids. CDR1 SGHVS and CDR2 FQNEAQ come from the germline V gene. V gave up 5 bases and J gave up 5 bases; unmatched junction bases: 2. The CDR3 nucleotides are TGTGCCAGCAGCCAGGGACAGGGGTATGGCTACACCTTC. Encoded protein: CASSQGQGYGYTF. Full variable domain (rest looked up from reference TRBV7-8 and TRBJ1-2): GAGVSQSPRYKVAKRGQDVALRCDPISGHVSLFWYQQALGQGPEFLTYFQNEAQLDKSGLPSDRFFAERPEGSVSTLKIQRTQQEDSAVYLCASSQGQGYGYTFGSGTRLTVV.

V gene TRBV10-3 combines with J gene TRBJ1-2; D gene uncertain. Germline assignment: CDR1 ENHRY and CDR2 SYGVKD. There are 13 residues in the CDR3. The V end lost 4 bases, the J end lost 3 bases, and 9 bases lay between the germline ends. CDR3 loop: CAISVETDYGYTF. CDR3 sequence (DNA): TGTGCCATCAGTGTAGAAACAGACTATGGCTACACCTTC.

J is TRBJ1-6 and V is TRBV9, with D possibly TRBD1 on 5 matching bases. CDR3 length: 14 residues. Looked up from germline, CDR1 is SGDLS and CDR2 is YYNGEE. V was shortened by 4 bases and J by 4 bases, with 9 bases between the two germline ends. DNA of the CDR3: TGTGCCAGCAGCACAGGAGGGTATAATTCACCCCTCCACTTT. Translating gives CASSTGGYNSPLHF.

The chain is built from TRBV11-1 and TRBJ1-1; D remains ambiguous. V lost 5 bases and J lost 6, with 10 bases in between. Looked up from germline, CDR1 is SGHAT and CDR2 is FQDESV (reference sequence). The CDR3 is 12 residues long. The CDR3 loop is CASSPPTPEAFF. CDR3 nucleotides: TGTGCCAGCAGCCCCCCGACACCTGAAGCTTTCTTT.

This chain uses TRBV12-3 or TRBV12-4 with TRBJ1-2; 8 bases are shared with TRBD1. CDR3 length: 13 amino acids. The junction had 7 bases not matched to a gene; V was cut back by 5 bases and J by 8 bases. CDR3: CASSTGGLDGYTF. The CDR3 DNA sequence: TGTGCCAGCAGTACAGGGGGTTTAGACGGCTACACCTTC.

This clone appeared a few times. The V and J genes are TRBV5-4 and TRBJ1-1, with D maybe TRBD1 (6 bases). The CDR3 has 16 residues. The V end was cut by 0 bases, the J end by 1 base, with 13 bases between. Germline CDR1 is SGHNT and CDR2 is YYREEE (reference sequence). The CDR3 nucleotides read TGTGCCAGCAGCTTGGCGGGGGGCGTGCAGAACACTGAAGCTTTCTTT. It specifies CASSLAGGVQNTEAFF.

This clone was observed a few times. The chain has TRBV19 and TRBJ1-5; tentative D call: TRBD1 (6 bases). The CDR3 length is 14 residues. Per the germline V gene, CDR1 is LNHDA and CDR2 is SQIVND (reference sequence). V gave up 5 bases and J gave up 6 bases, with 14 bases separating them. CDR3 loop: CASSAKAGVQPQHF. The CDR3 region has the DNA TGTGCCAGTAGTGCAAAGGCAGGGGTTCAGCCCCAGCATTTT. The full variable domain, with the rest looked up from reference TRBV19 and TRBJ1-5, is DGGITQSPKYLFRKEGQNVTLSCEQNLNHDAMYWYRQDPGQGLRLIYYSQIVNDFQKGDIAEGYSVSREKKESFPLTVTSAQKNPTAFYLCASSAKAGVQPQHFGDGTRLSIL.

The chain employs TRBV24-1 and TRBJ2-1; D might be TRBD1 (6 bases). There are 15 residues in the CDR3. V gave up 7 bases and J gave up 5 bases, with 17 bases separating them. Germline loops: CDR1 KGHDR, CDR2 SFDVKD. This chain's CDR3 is CATRDTGIANNEQFF. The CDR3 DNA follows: TGTGCCACCAGGGATACAGGGATAGCCAACAATGAGCAGTTCTTC.

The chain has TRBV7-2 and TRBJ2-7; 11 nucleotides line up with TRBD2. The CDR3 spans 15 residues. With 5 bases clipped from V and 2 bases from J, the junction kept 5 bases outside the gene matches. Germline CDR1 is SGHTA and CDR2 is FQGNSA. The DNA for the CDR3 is TGTGCCAGCAGCCATAGCGGGAGGGGGGCCTACGAGCAGTACTTC. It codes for CASSHSGRGAYEQYF. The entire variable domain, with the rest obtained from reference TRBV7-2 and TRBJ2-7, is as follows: GAGVSQSPSNKVTEKGKDVELRCDPISGHTALYWYRQSLGQGLEFLIYFQGNSAPDKSGLPSDRFSAERTGGSVSTLTIQRTQQEDSAVYLCASSHSGRGAYEQYFGPGTRLTVT.

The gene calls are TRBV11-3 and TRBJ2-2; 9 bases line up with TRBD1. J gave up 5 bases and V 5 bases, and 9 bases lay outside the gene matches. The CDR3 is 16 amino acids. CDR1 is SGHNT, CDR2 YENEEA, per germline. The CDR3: CASSPRDRVGTGELFF. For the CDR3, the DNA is TGTGCCAGCAGCCCCCGGGACAGGGTCGGGACCGGGGAGCTGTTTTTT.

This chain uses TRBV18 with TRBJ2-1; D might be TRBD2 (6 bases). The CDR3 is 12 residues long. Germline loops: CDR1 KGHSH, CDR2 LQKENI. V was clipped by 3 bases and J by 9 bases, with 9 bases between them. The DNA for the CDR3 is TGTGCCAGCTCACCTCAGGAGGGTGAGCAGTTCTTC. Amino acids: CASSPQEGEQFF.

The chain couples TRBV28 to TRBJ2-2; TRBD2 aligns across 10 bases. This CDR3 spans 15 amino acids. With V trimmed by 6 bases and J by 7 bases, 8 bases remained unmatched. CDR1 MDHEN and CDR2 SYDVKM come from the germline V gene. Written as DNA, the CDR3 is TGTGCCAGCAGGCCTAGCGGGAGAGTTGACGGGGAGCTGTTTTTT. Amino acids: CASRPSGRVDGELFF.

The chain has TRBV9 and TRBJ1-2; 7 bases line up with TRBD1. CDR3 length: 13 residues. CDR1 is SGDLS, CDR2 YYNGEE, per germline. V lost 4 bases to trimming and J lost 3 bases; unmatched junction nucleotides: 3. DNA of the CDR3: TGTGCCAGCAGCCTTGGGACAGACTATGGCTACACCTTC. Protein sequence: CASSLGTDYGYTF.

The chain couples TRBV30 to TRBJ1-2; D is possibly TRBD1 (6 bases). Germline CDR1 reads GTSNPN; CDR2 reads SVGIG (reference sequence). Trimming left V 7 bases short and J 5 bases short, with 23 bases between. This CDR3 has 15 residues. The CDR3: CALPKGQGIWYGYTF. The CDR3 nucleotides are TGTGCCTTACCAAAGGGGCAGGGGATTTGGTATGGCTACACCTTC.

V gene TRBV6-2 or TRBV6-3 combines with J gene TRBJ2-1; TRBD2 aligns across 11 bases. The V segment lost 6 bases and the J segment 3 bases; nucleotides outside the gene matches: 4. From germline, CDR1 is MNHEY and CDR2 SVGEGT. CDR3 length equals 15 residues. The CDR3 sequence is CASSTGTSGYNEQFF. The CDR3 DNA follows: TGTGCCAGCAGCACCGGGACTAGCGGCTACAATGAGCAGTTCTTC.

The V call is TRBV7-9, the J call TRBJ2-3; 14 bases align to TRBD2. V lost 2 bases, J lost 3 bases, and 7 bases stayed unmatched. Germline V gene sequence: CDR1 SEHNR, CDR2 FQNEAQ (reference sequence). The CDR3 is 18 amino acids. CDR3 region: CASSLPLRTSGRTDTQYF. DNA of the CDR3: TGTGCCAGCAGCTTACCTCTTAGGACTAGCGGGAGGACAGATACGCAGTATTTT.

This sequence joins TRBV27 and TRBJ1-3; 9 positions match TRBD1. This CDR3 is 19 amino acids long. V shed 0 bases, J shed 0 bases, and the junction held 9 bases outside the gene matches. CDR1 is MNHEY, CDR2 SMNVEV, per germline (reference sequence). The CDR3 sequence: CASSLSVGDRAFSGNTIYF. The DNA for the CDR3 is TGTGCCAGCAGTTTATCCGTAGGGGACAGGGCTTTCTCTGGAAACACCATATATTTT.

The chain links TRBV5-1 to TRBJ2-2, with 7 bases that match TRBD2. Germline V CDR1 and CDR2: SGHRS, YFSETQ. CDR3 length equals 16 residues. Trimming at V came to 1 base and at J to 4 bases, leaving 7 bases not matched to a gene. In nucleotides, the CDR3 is TGCGCCAGCAGCTTGCAAGCGGGGTCGGGCACCGGGGAGCTGTTTTTT. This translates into CASSLQAGSGTGELFF.

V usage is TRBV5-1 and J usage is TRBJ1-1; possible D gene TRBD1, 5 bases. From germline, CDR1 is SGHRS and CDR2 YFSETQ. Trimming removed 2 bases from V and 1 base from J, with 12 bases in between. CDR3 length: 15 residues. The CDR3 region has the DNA TGCGCCAGCAGCTTCACAGGCGGTACGAACACTGAAGCTTTCTTT. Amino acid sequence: CASSFTGGTNTEAFF.

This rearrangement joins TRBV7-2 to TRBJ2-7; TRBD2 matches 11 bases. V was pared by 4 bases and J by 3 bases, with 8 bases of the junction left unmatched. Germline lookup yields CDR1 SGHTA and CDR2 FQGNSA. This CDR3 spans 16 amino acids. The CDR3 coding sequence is TGTGCCAGCAGCTCGACCGGAGGGACTAGCGGCTACGAGCAGTACTTC. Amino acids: CASSSTGGTSGYEQYF.